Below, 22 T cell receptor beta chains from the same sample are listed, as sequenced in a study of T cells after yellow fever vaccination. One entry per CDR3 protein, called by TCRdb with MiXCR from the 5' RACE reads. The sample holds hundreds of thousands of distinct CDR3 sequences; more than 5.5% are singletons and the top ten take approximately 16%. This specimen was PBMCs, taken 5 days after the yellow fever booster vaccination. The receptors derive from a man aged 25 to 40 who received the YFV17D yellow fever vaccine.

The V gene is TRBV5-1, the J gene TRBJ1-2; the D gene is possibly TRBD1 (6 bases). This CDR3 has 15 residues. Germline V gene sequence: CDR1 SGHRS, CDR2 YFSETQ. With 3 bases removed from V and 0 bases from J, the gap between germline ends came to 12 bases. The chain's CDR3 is CASSSDSLSNYGYTF. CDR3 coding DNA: TGCGCCAGCAGCTCGGACAGCTTATCTAACTATGGCTACACCTTC.

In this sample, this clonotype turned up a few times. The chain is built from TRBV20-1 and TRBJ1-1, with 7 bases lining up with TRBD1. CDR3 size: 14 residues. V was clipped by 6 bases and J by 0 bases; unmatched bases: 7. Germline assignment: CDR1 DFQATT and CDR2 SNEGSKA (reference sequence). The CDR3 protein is CSAITGALNTEAFF. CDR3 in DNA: TGCAGTGCCATCACAGGGGCTCTGAACACTGAAGCTTTCTTT.

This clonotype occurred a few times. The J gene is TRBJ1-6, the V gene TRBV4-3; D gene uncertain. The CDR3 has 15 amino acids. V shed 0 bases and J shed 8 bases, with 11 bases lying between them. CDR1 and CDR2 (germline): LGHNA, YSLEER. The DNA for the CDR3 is TGCGCCAGCAGCCAAGATTACGCCCCTTATTCACCCCTCCACTTT. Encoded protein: CASSQDYAPYSPLHF.

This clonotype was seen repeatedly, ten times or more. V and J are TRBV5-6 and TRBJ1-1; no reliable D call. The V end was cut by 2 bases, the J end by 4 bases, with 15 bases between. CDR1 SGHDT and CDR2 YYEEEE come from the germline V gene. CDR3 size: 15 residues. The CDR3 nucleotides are TGTGCCAGCAGCTTAATCGGAGCCCGCGGCACTGAAGCTTTCTTT. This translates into CASSLIGARGTEAFF.

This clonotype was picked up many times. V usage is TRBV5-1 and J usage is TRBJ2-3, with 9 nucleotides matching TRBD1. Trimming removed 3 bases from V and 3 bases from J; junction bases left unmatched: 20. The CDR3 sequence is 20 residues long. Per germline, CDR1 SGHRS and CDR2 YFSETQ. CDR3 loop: CASSSPSGQGTGLSTDTQYF. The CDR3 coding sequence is TGCGCCAGCAGCTCCCCGTCGGGACAGGGAACCGGACTATCGACAGATACGCAGTATTTT.

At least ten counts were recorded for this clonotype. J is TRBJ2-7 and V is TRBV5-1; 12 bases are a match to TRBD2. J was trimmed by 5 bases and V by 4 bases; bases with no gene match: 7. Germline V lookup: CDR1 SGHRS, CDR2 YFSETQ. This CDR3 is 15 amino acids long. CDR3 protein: CASSPGLAGHNEQYF. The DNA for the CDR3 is TGCGCCAGCAGCCCAGGACTAGCGGGACACAACGAGCAGTACTTC. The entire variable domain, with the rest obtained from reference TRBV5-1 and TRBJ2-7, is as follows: KAGVTQTPRYLIKTRGQQVTLSCSPISGHRSVSWYQQTPGQGLQFLFEYFSETQRNKGNFPGRFSGRQFSNSRSEMNVSTLELGDSALYLCASSPGLAGHNEQYFGPGTRLTVT.

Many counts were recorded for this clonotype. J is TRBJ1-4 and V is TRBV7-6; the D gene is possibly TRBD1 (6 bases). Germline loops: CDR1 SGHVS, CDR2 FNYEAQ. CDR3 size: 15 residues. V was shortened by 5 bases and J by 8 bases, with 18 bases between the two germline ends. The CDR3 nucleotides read TGTGCCAGCAGCGCGCAACAGGGAGTTGGAGAAAAACTGTTTTTT. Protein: CASSAQQGVGEKLFF.

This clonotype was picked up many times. CDR3 region: CASRRTAGTSGRSPKYTQYF. The CDR3 nucleotides read TGTGCCAGCAGAAGGACCGCGGGGACTAGCGGGAGGTCCCCCAAATATACGCAGTATTTT. J is TRBJ2-3 and V is TRBV27, with 15 positions matching TRBD2. The CDR3 runs to 20 residues. Germline CDR1 reads MNHEY; CDR2 reads SMNVEV (reference sequence). The ends lost 6 bases at V and 7 bases at J; junction bases unmatched: 20.

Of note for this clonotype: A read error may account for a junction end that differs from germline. The DNA for the CDR3 is TGTGCCAGCAGCTTAGGCACCCGGGAGCTGTTTTTT. This codes for CASSLGTRELFF. The gene calls are TRBV7-8 and TRBJ2-2; D ambiguous. This CDR3 has 12 residues. The germline V gene has CDR1 SGHVS and CDR2 FQNEAQ. Full variable domain (outside the CDR3, taken from reference TRBV7-8 and TRBJ2-2): GAGVSQSPRYKVAKRGQDVALRCDPISGHVSLFWYQQALGQGPEFLTYFQNEAQLDKSGLPSDRFFAERPEGSVSTLKIQRTQQEDSAVYLCASSLGTRELFFGEGSRLTVL.

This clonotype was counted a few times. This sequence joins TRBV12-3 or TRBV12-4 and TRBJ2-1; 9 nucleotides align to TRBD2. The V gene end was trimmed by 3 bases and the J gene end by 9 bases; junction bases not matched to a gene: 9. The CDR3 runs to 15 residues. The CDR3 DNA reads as TGTGCCAGCAGTTTGACTAGCGGAGGGCTGGGTGAGCAGTTCTTC. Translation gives CASSLTSGGLGEQFF.

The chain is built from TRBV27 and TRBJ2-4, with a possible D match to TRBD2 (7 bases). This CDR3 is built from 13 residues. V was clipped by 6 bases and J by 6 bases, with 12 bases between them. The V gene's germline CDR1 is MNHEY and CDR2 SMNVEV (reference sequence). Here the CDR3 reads CASSWGGGNIQYF. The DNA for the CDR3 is TGTGCCAGCAGCTGGGGAGGGGGAAACATTCAGTACTTC.

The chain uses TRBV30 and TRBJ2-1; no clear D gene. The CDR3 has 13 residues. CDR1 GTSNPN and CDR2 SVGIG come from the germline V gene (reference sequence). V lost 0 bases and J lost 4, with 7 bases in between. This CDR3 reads CAWSVNRYNEQFF. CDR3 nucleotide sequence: TGTGCCTGGAGTGTTAACAGATACAATGAGCAGTTCTTC. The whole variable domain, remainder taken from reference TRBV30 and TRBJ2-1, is SQTIHQWPATLVQPVGSPLSLECTVEGTSNPNLYWYRQAAGRGLQLLFYSVGIGQISSEVPQNLSASRPQDRQFILSSKKLLLSDSGFYLCAWSVNRYNEQFFGPGTRLTVL.

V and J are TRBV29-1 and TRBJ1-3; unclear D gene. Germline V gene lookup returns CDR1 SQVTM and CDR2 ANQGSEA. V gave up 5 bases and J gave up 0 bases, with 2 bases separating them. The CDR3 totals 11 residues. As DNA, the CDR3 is TGCAGCGTTAGCTCTGGAAACACCATATATTTT. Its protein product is CSVSSGNTIYF.

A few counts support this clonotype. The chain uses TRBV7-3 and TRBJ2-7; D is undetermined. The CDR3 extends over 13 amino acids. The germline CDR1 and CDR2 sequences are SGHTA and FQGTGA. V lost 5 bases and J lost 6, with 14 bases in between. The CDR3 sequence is CASSKTQRAEQYF. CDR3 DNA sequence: TGTGCCAGCAGCAAAACACAACGGGCCGAGCAGTACTTC.

The CDR3 loop reads CACTPTRTNSYEQYF. CDR3 DNA: TGTGCCTGCACCCCCACAAGGACAAACTCCTACGAGCAGTACTTC. The chain recombines TRBV3-1 with TRBJ2-7; weak D call: TRBD1 (5 bases). V dropped 11 bases and J dropped 0 bases, with 20 bases sitting between them. The CDR3 runs to 15 residues. Looked up from germline, CDR1 is LGHDT and CDR2 is YNNKEL (reference sequence).

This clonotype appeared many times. CDR3 DNA: TGTGCCAGCAGCGGGGGGACTAGCGGAACCTACGAGCAGTACTTC. It is translated as CASSGGTSGTYEQYF. This chain links TRBV5-4 with TRBJ2-7; TRBD2 agrees at 11 bases. Trimming removed 4 bases from V and 2 bases from J; junction bases left unmatched: 5. Germline V CDR1 and CDR2: SGHNT, YYREEE (reference sequence). There are 15 residues in the CDR3.

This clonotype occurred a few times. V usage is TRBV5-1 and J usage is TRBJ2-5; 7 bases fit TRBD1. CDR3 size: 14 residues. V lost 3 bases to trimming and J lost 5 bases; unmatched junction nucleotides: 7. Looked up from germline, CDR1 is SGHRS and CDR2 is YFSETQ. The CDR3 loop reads CASSYSTGRETQYF. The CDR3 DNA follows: TGCGCCAGCAGCTATTCGACAGGGCGGGAGACCCAGTACTTC.

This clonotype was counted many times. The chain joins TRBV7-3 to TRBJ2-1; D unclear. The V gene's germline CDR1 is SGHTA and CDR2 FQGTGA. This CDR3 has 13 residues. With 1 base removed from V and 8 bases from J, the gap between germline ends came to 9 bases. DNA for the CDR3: TGTGCCAGCAGCTTAAATGGAAGGGATGAGCAGTTCTTC. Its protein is CASSLNGRDEQFF.

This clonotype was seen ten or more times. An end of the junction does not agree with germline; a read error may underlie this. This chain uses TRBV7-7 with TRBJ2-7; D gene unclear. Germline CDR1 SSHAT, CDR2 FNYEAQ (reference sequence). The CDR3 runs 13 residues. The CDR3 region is CASSLYGSYEQYF. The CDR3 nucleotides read TGTGCTAGCAGCTTGTACGGCTCCTACGAGCAGTACTTC.

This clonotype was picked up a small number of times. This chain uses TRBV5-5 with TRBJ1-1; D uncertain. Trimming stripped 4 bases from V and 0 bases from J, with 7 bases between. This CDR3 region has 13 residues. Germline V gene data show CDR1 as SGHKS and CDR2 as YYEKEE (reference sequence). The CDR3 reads CASSEFMNTEAFF. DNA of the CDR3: TGTGCCAGCAGCGAGTTTATGAACACTGAAGCTTTCTTT.

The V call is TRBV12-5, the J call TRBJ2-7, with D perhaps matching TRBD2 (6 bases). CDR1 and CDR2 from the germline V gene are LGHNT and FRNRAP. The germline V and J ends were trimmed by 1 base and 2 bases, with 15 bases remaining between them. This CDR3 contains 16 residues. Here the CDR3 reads CASGLAFSGPPYEQYF. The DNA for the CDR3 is TGTGCTAGTGGTTTGGCATTTAGCGGACCGCCCTACGAGCAGTACTTC.

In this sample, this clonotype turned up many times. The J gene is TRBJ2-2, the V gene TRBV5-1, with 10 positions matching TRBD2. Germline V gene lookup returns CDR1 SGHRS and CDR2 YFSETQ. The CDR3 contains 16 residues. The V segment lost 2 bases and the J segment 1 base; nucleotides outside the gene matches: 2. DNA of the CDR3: TGCGCCAGCAGCTTACGGACTAGCGGGAACACCGGGGAGCTGTTTTTT. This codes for CASSLRTSGNTGELFF.